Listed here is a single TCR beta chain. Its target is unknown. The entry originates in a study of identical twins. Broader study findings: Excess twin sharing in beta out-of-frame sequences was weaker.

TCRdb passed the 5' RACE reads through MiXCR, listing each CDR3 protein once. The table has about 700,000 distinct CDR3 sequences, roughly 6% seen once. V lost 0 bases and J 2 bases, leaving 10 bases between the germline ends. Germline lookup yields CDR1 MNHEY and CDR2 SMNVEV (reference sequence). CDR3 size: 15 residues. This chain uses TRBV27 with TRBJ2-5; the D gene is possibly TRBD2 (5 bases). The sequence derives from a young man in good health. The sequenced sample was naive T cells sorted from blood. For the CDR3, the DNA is TGTGCCAGCAGTTTATCTGTGACGGGGCAAGAGACCCAGTACTTC. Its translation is CASSLSVTGQETQYF.